The 3 T cell receptor beta chains below come from one sample, sequenced in a study of blood T cell repertoires in COVID-19. Clones were read by immunoSEQ multiplex PCR, and TCRdb kept only the in-frame ones, dropping some. The table lists more than 120,000 clones, 84% of them singletons. Sequencing input: peripheral blood. The receptors derive from a human donor in a cohort sampled during active COVID-19.

This clone was found once. The chain joins TRBV7-9 to TRBJ2-3, with D perhaps matching TRBD1 (7 bases). CDR3 length equals 15 residues. The germline V and J ends were trimmed by 3 bases and 1 base, with 11 bases remaining between them. Germline V CDR1 and CDR2: SEHNR, FQNEAQ (reference sequence). The DNA of the CDR3 is TGTGCCAGCAGCTTGGAGGGGGCCGGCACAGATACGCAGTATTTT. Its protein product is CASSLEGAGTDTQYF.

This chain joins TRBV11-2 and TRBJ2-3; D is perhaps TRBD2 (6 bases). This CDR3 region has 17 residues. Trimming pared 4 bases from V and 2 bases from J, leaving 19 bases between. From germline, CDR1 is SGHAT and CDR2 FQNNGV. The CDR3 region is CASSSPPRGLSTDTQYF. DNA of the CDR3: TGTGCCAGCAGCTCACCCCCGCGGGGCCTTTCCACAGATACGCAGTATTTT.

The gene calls are TRBV30 and TRBJ1-2; 9 bases agree with TRBD1. V gave up 4 bases and J gave up 4 bases; unmatched junction bases: 4. This CDR3 comprises 13 residues. Germline V gene lookup returns CDR1 GTSNPN and CDR2 SVGIG (reference sequence). CDR3 sequence (DNA): TGTGCCTGGACCCCGGGACAGGGCTATGGCTACACCTTC. Amino acid sequence: CAWTPGQGYGYTF.